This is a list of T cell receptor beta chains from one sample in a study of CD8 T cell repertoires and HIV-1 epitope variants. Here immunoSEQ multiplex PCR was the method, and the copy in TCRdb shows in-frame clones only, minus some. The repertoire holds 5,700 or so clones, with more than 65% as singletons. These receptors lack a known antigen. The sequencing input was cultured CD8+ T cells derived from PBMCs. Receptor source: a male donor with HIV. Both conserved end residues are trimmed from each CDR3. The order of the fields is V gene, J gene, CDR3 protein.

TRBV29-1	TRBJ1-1	SVPGLMNTEAF
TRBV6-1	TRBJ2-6	AISESLGVSGANVLT
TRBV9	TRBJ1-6	ASSPRQGNSPLH
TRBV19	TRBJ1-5	ASSIRSLNQPQH
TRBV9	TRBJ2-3	ASSALAGGLADTQY
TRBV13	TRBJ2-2	ASSLGWASGSTGELF
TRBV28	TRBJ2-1	ASSLPTSGGERDNEQF
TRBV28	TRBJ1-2	ASSAPNVDSLSGYT
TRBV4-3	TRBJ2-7	ASSQDLSYEQY
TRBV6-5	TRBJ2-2	ASRTRGGKVGELF
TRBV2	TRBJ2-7	ASSPSSYEQY
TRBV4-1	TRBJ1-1	ASSQVNTEAF
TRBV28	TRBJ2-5	ASSSPDRAQETQY
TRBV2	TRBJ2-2	ASSRDRGGSGELF
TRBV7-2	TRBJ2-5	ASSSTSFTQY
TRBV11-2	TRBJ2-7	ASGERGREQY
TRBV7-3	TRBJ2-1	ASSPTGASYNEQF
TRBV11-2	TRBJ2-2	ASSFGTGELF
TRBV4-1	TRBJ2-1	ASSQSYWGSGDEQF
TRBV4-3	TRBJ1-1	ASSQVFGTEAF
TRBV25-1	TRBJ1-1	ASSELLGSNTEAF
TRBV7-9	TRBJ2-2	ASSLAGAATGELF
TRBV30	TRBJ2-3	AWSEEDTQY
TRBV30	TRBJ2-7	AVEGSTYEQY
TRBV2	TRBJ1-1	ASSGLHPEAF
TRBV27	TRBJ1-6	ASSLPPSYNSPLH
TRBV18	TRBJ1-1	ASSNARQRYTEAF
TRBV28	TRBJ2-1	ASLTTSKDEQF
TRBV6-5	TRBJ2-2	ASSPPTSGAGELF
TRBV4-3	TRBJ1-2	ASSQGPDGHYGYT
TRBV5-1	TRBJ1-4	ASSLGGTDEKLF
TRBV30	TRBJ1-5	AWSVRGLQPQH
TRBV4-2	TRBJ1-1	ASSLGGFSEAF
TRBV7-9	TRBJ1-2	ASSLERVYGYT
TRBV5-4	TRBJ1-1	ASSLERVNTEAF
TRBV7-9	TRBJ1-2	ASSPGTSDYGYT
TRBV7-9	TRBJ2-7	ASSPPTSYEQY
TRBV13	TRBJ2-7	ASSPRSSYEQY
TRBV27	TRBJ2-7	ASSPSGGVNSYEQY
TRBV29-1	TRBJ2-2	SVFRGAGTGELF
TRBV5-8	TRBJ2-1	ASSSPRGGEYNEQF
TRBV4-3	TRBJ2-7	ASSQDRDRSYEQY
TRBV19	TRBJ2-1	ASSIDGSSYNEQF